This TCR beta chain came from a study of sequential checkpoint blockade in melanoma. Study details: Both treatment sequences were followed by maintenance nivolumab.

The CDR3 consists of 14 residues. From germline, CDR1 is MDHEN and CDR2 SYDVKM. Treatment of the sample: randomized to nivolumab then ipilimumab (arm A) or the reverse (arm B). No patient had prior DNA-damaging chemotherapy. Live CD3+CD8+ CD19− CD56− cells were sorted from PBMCs. Some clones are missing from TCRdb's copy, which holds only in-frame ones; the method was immunoSEQ multiplex PCR. The table shows approximately 8,800 clones, with around 50% occurring only once. The input for sequencing was CD8+ T cells sorted from blood (inferred from file names), taken from a patient given nivolumab and ipilimumab in sequence. The sequence came from a human donor with melanoma. This chain links TRBV28 with TRBJ2-5, with 10 bases fitting TRBD1. The DNA end is more similar to TRBJ2-7, so the J call may be wrong. The CDR3 region has the DNA TGTGCCAGCAGTTTCTACGACAGGGGGCGCGAGCAGTACTTC. Amino acid sequence: CASSFYDRGREQYF.